This T cell receptor beta chain was captured in a study of cytomegalovirus exposure and HLA in healthy donors. The wider study: Membership in the Caucasian-associated ancestry cluster was found for 81% of nearly 400 genotyped donors. Points from the study as a whole: A later analysis revealed that TCR association rates differed between HLA loci, peaking at DRB1 and bottoming out at HLA-C. In an earlier analysis, most TCR beta V segments were productive about 87% or about 30% of the time.

Deletions cut 4 bases from V and 3 bases from J, with 16 bases between. Germline lookup yields CDR1 MNHEY and CDR2 SMNVEV (reference sequence). CDR3 length: 15 residues. The PCR ran on 60 Vbeta and 13 Jbeta primers. The assay was immunoSEQ multiplex PCR, and TCRdb's table has in-frame clones only and misses some. The sample records around 190,000 clones, around 87% being singletons. Points on this clone: What it recognizes is unknown.

This TCR came from a woman aged 18-29 years in good health and CMV-seronegative. The sequencing input was PBMCs. The chain uses TRBV27 and TRBJ2-7, with D possibly TRBD1 on 6 matching bases. CDR3 nucleotide sequence: TGTGCCAGCAGTTCCCCCGGGACAACTAACTACGAGCAGTACTTC. Translation gives CASSSPGTTNYEQYF.